The present T cell receptor (beta chain) was sequenced within a study of T cell repertoires in cytomegalovirus infection. As for the study in general: Evidence of both CMV infection and a matching HLA type came from public TCR beta signatures.

Trimming cost V 1 base and J 7 bases, with 11 bases left between them. The CDR3 is made up of 14 amino acids. Germline CDR1 reads SGHAT; CDR2 reads FQNNGV. TCRdb used MiXCR to reprocess the reads, holding one entry per CDR3 protein. Among more than 20,000 distinct CDR3 sequences listed, 20% to 25% were seen once. Points from the study as a whole: Across the ex vivo response, the dominant clonotypes were HLA-C-restricted CMV-specific TCR beta clonotypes. Summed frequency of public TCR beta families distinguished CMV carriers with the relevant HLA.

About this clonotype: Its antigen is unidentified.

The material was CD8+ T cells from cultured PBMCs, obtained from culture after CMV antigen stimulation. The receptor comes from a human donor in good health (CMV status not recorded). Some clones in this sample may be carry-over from other donors' samples. V usage is TRBV11-2 and J usage is TRBJ1-5; a possible D gene is TRBD1 (5 bases). The CDR3 bases are TGTGCCAGCAGCTTAGGACAGACTAGACAGCCCCAGCATTTT. It is translated as CASSLGQTRQPQHF.